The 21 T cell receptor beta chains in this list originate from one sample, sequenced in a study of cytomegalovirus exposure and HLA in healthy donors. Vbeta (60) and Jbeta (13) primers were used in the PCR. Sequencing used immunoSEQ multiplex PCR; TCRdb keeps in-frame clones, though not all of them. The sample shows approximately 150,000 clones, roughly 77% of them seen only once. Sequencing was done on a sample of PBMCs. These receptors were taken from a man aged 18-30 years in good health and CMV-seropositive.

The CDR3 nucleotides are TGCAGCGTTACGACTAGTTATGGCACCGGGGAGCTGTTTTTT. The encoded protein is CSVTTSYGTGELFF. The chain employs TRBV29-1 and TRBJ2-2; a possible D gene is TRBD2 (6 bases). Germline V CDR1 and CDR2: SQVTM, ANQGSEA. The CDR3 is made up of 14 amino acids. V shed 5 bases and J shed 4 bases, with 14 bases lying between them.

The CDR3 nucleotides are TGTGCCAGCAGCTATACAGGGCGGTACACCGGGGAGCTGTTTTTT. This translates into CASSYTGRYTGELFF. J is TRBJ2-2 and V is TRBV28; weak D call: TRBD1 (6 bases). Germline values: CDR1 MDHEN, CDR2 SYDVKM. CDR3 length equals 15 residues. V dropped 6 bases and J dropped 3 bases, with 14 bases sitting between them. The variable domain in full, with the rest retrieved from reference TRBV28 and TRBJ2-2, is DVKVTQSSRYLVKRTGEKVFLECVQDMDHENMFWYRQDPGLGLRLIYFSYDVKMKEKGDIPEGYSVSREKKERFSLILESASTNQTSMYLCASSYTGRYTGELFFGEGSRLTVL.

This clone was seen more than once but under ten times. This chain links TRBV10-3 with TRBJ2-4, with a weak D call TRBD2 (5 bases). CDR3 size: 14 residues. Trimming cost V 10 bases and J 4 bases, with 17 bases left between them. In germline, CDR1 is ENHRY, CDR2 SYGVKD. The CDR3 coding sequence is TGTGCCAGCCAAGACGGACGGGGAAAAAACATTCAGTACTTC. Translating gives CASQDGRGKNIQYF.

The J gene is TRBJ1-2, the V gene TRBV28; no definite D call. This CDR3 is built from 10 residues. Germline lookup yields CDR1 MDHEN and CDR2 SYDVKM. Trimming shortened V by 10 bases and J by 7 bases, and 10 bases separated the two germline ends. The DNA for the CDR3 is TGTGCCACGAAGGGAGGTGGCTACACCTTC. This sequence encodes CATKGGGYTF.

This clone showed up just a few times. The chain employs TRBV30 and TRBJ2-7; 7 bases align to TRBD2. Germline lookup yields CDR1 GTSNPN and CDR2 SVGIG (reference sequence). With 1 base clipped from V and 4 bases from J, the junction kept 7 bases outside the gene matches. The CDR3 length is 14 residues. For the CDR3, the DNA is TGTGCCTGGAGTGAAGGCGGGGGAGGTTACGAGCAGTACTTC. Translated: CAWSEGGGGYEQYF.

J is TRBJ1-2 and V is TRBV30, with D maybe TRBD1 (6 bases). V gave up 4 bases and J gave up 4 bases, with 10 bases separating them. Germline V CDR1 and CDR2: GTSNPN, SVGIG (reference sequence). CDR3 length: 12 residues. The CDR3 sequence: CAWTGALYGYTF. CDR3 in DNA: TGTGCCTGGACAGGGGCCCTCTATGGCTACACCTTC.

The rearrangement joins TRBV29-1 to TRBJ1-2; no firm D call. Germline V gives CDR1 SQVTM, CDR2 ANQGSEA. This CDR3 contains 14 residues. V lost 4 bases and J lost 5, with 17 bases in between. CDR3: CSVAKTPRSYGYTF. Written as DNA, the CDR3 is TGCAGCGTTGCGAAGACACCCCGTTCTTATGGCTACACCTTC.

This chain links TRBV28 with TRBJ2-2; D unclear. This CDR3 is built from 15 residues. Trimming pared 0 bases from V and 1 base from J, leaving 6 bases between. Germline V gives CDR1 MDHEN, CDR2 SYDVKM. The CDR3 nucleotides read TGTGCCAGCAGTTTATGGGTCGGGAACACCGGGGAGCTGTTTTTT. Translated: CASSLWVGNTGELFF.

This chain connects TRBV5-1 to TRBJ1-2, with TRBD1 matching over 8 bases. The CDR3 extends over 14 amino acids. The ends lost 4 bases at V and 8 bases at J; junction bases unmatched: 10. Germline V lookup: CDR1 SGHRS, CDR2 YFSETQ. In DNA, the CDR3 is TGCGCCAGCAGCCTCGGACAGGGTCCCCTGGGCTACACCTTC. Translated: CASSLGQGPLGYTF.

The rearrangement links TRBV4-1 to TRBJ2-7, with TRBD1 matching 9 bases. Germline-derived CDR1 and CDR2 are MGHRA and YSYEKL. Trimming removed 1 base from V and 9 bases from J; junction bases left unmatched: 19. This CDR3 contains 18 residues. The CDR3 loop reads CASSQVPPTGTGRLRQYF. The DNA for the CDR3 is TGCGCCAGCAGCCAAGTCCCCCCAACCGGGACAGGGCGGTTAAGGCAGTACTTC.

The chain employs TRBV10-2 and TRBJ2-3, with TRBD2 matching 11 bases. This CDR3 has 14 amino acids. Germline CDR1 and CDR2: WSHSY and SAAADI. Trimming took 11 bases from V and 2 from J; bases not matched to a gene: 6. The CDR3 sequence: CAGGTSGATDTQYF. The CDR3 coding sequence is TGCGCCGGGGGGACTAGCGGAGCCACAGATACGCAGTATTTT.

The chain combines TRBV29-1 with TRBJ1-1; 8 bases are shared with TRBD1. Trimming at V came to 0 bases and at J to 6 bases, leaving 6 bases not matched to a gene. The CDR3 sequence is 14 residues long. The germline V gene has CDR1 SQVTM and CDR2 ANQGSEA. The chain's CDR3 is CSVEDLQGAPEAFF. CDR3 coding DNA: TGCAGCGTTGAAGATCTTCAGGGGGCCCCTGAAGCTTTCTTT.

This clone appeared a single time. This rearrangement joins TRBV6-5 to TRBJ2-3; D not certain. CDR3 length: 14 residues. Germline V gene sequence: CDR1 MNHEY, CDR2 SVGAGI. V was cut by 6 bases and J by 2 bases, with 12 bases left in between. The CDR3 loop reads CASRLTRHTDTQYF. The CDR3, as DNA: TGTGCCAGCAGACTAACCCGCCACACAGATACGCAGTATTTT.

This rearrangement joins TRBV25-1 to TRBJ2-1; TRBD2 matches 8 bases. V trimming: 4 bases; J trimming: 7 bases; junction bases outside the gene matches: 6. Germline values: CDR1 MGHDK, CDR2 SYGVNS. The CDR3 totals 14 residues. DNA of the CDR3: TGTGCCAGCAGTGCCGGGAGGGCGGTTAATGAGCAGTTCTTC. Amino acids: CASSAGRAVNEQFF. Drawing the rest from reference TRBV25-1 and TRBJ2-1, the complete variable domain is EADIYQTPRYLVIGTGKKITLECSQTMGHDKMYWYQQDPGMELHLIHYSYGVNSTEKGDLSSESTVSRIRTEHFPLTLESARPSHTSQYLCASSAGRAVNEQFFGPGTRLTVL.

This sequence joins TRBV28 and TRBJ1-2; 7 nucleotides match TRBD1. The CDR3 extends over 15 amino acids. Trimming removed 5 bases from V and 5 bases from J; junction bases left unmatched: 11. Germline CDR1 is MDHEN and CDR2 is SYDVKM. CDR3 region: CASSANDRVGYGYTF. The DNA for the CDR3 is TGTGCCAGCAGTGCCAACGACAGGGTGGGTTATGGCTACACCTTC.

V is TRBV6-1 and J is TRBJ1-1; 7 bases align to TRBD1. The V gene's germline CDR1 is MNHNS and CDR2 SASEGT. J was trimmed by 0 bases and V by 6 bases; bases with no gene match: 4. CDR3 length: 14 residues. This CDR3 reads CASRNRGMNTEAFF. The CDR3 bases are TGTGCCAGCAGAAACAGGGGTATGAACACTGAAGCTTTCTTT.

The CDR3 spells CASSGYPGDTQYF. CDR3 bases: TGTGCCAGCAGTGGATATCCAGGGGATACGCAGTATTTT. This chain links TRBV27 with TRBJ2-3, with a weak D call TRBD1 (5 bases). The CDR3 runs to 13 residues. The germline gives CDR1 MNHEY, CDR2 SMNVEV (reference sequence). V lost 5 bases, J lost 6 bases, and 12 bases lay in between.

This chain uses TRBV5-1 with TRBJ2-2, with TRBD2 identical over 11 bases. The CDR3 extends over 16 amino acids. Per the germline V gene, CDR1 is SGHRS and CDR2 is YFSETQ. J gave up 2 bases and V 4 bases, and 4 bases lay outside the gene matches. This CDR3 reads CASSGGLAANTGELFF. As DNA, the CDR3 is TGCGCCAGCAGCGGGGGACTAGCGGCTAACACCGGGGAGCTGTTTTTT.

Here the CDR3 DNA reads TGTGCCAGCAGTTACCAGGGTTTTAGCTATGGCTACACCTTC. This sequence encodes CASSYQGFSYGYTF. The V call is TRBV2, the J call TRBJ1-2, with D tentatively TRBD1 (5 bases). The CDR3 sequence is 14 residues long. The V end lost 5 bases, the J end lost 4 bases, and 14 bases lay between the germline ends. Germline V gene lookup returns CDR1 SNHLY and CDR2 FYNNEI.

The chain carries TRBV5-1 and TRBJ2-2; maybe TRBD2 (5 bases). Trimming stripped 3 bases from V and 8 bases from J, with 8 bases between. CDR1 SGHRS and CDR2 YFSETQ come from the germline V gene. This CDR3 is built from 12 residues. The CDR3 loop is CASSSSGGELFF. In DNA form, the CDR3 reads TGCGCCAGCAGCTCATCGGGGGGGGAGCTGTTTTTT.

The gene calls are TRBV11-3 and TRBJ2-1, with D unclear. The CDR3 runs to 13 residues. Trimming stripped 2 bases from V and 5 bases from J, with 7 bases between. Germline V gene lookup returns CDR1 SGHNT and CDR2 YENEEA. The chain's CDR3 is CASSLNRDNEQFF. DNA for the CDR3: TGTGCCAGCAGCTTAAACCGCGACAATGAGCAGTTCTTC.